The rows below give T cell receptor beta chains drawn from one sample of a study of T cell responses to AZD1222 COVID-19 vaccine. Assay: immunoSEQ multiplex PCR; the TCRdb copy retains only in-frame clones and omits some. The repertoire holds 150,000 to 200,000 clones, with around 92% as singletons. The specimen was peripheral blood, collected on day 0 of AZD1222 vaccination. Every receptor here comes from an adult in good health. CDR3s include the opening cysteine and the closing phenylalanine or tryptophan. D genes are given only for firm matches. Clone size is not always given. Where it is, it says once, few, many or a class for expanded clones.

V gene,clone size,J gene,D gene,CDR3 DNA,CDR3 protein
TRBV4-1,once,TRBJ1-1,NA,TGCGCCAGCAGCCAAGGGGATGGGGCTTTCTTT,CASSQGDGAFF
TRBV5-4,NA,TRBJ1-6,NA,TGTGCCAGCAGCGGGGAAAGGGATTCACCCCTCCACTTT,CASSGERDSPLHF
TRBV5-8,once,TRBJ1-4,NA,TGTGCCAGCACCAGTGACCGGGCCGGAGGGAAACTGTTTTTT,CASTSDRAGGKLFF
TRBV4-1,few,TRBJ1-6,TRBD1,TGCGCCAGCCGTTTCAACTTAGGGGGCGGAAATTCACCCCTCCACTTT,CASRFNLGGGNSPLHF
TRBV28,NA,TRBJ1-1,TRBD1,TGTGCCAGCAGTCCCAGGGGGCTGGGGAACACTGAAGCTTTCTTT,CASSPRGLGNTEAFF
TRBV13,NA,TRBJ2-1,NA,TGTGCCAGCAGCCTCCCGTACGGGACGGTCTTCTCCAATGAGCAGTTCTTC,CASSLPYGTVFSNEQFF
TRBV7-9,NA,TRBJ2-5,NA,TGTGCCAGCAGATCAAGGGGGGGTTCACAAGAGACCCAGTACTTC,CASRSRGGSQETQYF
TRBV29-1,once,TRBJ1-1,TRBD1,TGCAGCGTTGAAGGATACAGGGGCACTGAAGCTTTCTTT,CSVEGYRGTEAFF
TRBV24-1,NA,TRBJ1-5,NA,TGTGCCACCAGTGTTGGGGGCCATCAGCCCCAGCATTTT,CATSVGGHQPQHF
TRBV4-2,NA,TRBJ1-4,NA,TGTGCCAGCAGTCTATTCGAGGGGGGAATAAATGAAAAACTGTTTTTT,CASSLFEGGINEKLFF
TRBV19,NA,TRBJ2-3,NA,TGTGCCAGTACTCTAACCGGGACCCCTAGCACAGATACGCAGTATTTT,CASTLTGTPSTDTQYF
TRBV2,once,TRBJ1-2,NA,TGTGCCAGCAGTGTCGCAGGCTATGGCTACACCTTC,CASSVAGYGYTF